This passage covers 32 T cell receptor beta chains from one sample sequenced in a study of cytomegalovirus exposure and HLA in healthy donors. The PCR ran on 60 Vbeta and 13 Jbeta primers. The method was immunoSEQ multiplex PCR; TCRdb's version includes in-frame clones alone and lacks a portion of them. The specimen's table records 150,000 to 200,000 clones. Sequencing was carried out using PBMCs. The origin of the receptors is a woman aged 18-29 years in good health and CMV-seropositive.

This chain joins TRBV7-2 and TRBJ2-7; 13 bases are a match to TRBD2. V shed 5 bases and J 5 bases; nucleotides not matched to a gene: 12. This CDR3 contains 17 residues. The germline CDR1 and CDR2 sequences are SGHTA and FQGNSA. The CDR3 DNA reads TGTGCCAGCAGCAACCGACTAGCGGGGGGTATCTTTGACGAGCAGTACTTC. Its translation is CASSNRLAGGIFDEQYF.

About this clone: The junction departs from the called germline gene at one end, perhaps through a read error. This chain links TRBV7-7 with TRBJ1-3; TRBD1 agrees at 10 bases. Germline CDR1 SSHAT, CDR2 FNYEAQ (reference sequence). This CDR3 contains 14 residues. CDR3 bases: TGTGCTAGCAGCACTGGGACAGGGGACAGCACCATATATTTT. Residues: CASSTGTGDSTIYF. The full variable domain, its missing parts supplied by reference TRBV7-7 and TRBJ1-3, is GAGVSQSPRYKVTKRGQDVTLRCDPISSHATLYWYQQALGQGPEFLTYFNYEAQPDKSGLPSDRFSAERPEGSISTLTIQRTEQRDSAMYRCASSTGTGDSTIYFGEGSWLTVV.

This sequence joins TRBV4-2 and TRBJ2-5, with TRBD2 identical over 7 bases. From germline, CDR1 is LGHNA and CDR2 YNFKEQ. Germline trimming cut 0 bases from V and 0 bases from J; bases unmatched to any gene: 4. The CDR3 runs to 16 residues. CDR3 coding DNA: TGTGCCAGCAGCCAAGATTGGCGGGGGAACCAAGAGACCCAGTACTTC. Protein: CASSQDWRGNQETQYF.

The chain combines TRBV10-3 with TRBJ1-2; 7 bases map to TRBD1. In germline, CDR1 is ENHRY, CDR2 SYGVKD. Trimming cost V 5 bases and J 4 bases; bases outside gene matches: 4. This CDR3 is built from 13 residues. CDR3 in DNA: TGTGCCATCAGTACGGACAGGTCCTATGGCTACACCTTC. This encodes CAISTDRSYGYTF.

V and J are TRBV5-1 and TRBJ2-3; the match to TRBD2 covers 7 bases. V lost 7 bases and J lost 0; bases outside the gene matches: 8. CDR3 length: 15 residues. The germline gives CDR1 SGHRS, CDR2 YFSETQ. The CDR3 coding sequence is TGCGCCAGCTGTTCAGGGCGGGAGAGCACAGATACGCAGTATTTT. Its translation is CASCSGRESTDTQYF.

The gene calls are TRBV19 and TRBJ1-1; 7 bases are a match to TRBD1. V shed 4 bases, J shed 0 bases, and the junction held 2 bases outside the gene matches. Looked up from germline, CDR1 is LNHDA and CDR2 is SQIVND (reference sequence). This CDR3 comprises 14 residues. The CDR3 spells CASSKGALNTEAFF. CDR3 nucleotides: TGTGCCAGTAGTAAGGGGGCCTTGAACACTGAAGCTTTCTTT.

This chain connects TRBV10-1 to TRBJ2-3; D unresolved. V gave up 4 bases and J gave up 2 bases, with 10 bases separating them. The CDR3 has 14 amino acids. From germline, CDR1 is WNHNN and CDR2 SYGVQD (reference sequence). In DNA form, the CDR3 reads TGCGCCAGCAGTGGCGGCTTGACCACAGATACGCAGTATTTT. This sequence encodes CASSGGLTTDTQYF.

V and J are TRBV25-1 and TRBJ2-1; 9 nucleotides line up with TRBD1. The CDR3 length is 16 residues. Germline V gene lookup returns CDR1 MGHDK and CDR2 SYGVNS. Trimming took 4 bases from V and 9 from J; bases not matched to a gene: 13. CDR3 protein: CASSGLRDRVTGEQFF. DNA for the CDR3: TGTGCCAGCAGTGGCTTACGGGACAGGGTCACAGGTGAGCAGTTCTTC.

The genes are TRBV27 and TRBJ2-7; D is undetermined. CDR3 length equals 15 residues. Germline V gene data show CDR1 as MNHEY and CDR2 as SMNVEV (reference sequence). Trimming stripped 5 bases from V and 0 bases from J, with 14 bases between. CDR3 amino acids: CASSTLEESSYEQYF. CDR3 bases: TGTGCCAGCAGTACCCTCGAGGAGAGCTCCTACGAGCAGTACTTC.

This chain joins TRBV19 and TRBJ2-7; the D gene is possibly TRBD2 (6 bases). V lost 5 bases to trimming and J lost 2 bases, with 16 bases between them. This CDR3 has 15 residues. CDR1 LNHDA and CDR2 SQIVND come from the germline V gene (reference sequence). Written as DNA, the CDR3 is TGTGCCAGTAGTCGGGGAGGCCCGTCACCCTACGAGCAGTACTTC. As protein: CASSRGGPSPYEQYF.

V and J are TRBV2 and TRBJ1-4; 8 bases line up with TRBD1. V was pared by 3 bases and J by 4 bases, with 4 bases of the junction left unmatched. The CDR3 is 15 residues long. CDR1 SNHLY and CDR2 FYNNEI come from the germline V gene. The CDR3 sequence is CASSDWTGHNEKLFF. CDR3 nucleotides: TGTGCCAGCAGTGACTGGACAGGGCATAATGAAAAACTGTTTTTT.

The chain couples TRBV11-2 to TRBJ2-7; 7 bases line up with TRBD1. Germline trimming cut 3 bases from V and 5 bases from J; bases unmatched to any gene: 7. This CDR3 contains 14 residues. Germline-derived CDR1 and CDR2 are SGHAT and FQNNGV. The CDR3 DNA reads TGTGCCAGCAGCTTTGGACAGGCGATTGACGAGCAGTACTTC. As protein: CASSFGQAIDEQYF.

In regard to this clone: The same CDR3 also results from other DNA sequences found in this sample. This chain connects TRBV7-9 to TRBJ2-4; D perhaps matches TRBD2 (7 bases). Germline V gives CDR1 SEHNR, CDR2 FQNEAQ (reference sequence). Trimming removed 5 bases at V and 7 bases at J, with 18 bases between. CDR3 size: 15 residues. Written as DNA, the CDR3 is TGTGCCAGCAGCCCGGGGGCGGGGGTTAATAACATTCAGTACTTC. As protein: CASSPGAGVNNIQYF.

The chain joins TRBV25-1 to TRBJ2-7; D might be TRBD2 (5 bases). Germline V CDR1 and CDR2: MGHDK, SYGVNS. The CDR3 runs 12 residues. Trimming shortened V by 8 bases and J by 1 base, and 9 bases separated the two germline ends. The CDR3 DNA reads TGTGCCAGCTCCGGGATATCCTACGAGCAGTACTTC. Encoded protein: CASSGISYEQYF.

The CDR3 DNA sequence: TGTGCCAGCAGCGCCAGACAGGGGCCGAACACTGAAGCTTTCTTT. This encodes CASSARQGPNTEAFF. The chain links TRBV5-4 to TRBJ1-1, with 8 bases matching TRBD1. Germline trimming cut 4 bases from V and 1 base from J; bases unmatched to any gene: 6. Per the germline V gene, CDR1 is SGHNT and CDR2 is YYREEE (reference sequence). This CDR3 has 15 residues.

The CDR3 region is CASGLTGGHEQYF. CDR3 bases: TGTGCTAGTGGTTTGACAGGGGGTCACGAGCAGTACTTC. This chain joins TRBV12-5 and TRBJ2-7; 8 nucleotides align to TRBD1. The germline CDR1 and CDR2 sequences are LGHNT and FRNRAP. Unmatched junction bases numbered 2, after V lost 2 bases and J lost 5 bases. The CDR3 covers 13 residues.

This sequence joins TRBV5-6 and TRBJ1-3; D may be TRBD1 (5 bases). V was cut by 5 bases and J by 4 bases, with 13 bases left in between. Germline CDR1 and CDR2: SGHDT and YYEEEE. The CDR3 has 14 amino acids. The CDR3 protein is CASRMWRGGNTIYF. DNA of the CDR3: TGTGCCAGCAGGATGTGGAGGGGCGGAAACACCATATATTTT.

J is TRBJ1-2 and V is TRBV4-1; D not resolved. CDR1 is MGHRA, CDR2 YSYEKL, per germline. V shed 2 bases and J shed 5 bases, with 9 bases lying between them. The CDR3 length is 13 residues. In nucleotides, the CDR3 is TGCGCCAGCAGCCAAATGTCGGGTTATGGCTACACCTTC. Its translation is CASSQMSGYGYTF.

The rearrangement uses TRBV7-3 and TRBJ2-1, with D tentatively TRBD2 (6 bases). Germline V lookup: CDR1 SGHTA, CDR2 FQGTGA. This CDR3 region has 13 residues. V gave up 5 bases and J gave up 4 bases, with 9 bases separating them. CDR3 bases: TGTGCCAGCAGCCTGACTAGGTACAATGAGCAGTTCTTC. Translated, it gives CASSLTRYNEQFF.

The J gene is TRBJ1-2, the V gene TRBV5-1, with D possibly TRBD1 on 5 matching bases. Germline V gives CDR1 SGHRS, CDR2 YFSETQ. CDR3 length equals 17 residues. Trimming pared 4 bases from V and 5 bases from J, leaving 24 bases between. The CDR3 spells CASSAYGAHEARYGYTF. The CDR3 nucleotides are TGCGCCAGCAGCGCATATGGGGCTCACGAAGCCCGATATGGCTACACCTTC.

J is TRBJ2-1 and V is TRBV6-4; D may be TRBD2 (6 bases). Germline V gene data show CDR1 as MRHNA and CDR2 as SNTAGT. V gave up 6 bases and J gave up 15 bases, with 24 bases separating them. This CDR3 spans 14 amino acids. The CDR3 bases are TGTGCCAGCAGGTGGACTATCCGCCGGAAGGGCACGTTCTTC. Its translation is CASRWTIRRKGTFF.

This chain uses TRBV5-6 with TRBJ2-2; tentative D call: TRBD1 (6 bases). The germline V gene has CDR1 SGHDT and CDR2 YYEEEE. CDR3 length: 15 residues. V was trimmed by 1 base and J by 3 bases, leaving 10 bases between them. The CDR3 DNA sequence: TGTGCCAGCAGCTTGACAGGGAAAGACACCGGGGAGCTGTTTTTT. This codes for CASSLTGKDTGELFF.

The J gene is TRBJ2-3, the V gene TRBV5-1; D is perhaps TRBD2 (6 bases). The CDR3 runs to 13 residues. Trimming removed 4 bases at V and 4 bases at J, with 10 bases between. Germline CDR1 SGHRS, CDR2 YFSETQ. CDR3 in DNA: TGCGCCAGCAGCCCCCCGGGAGCAGATACGCAGTATTTT. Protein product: CASSPPGADTQYF.

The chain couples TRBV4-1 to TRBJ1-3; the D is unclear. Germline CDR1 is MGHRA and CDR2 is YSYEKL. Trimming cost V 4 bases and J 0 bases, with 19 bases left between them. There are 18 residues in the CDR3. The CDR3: CASSPYSYFISSGNTIYF. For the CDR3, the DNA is TGCGCCAGCAGCCCTTACAGCTATTTCATTAGCTCTGGAAACACCATATATTTT.

CDR3 bases: TGTGCCAGCAGCTTAGCCCTAACAGGGATCAGGGCCTACGAGCAGTACTTC. Translation: CASSLALTGIRAYEQYF. The chain links TRBV7-9 to TRBJ2-7; maybe TRBD1 (6 bases). This CDR3 contains 17 residues. CDR1 and CDR2 (germline): SEHNR, FQNEAQ (reference sequence). Trimming removed 0 bases from V and 2 bases from J, with 17 bases in between. Filled out from reference TRBV7-9 and TRBJ2-7, the complete variable domain reads DTGVSQNPRHKITKRGQNVTFRCDPISEHNRLYWYRQTLGQGPEFLTYFQNEAQLEKSRLLSDRFSAERPKGSFSTLEIQRTEQGDSAMYLCASSLALTGIRAYEQYFGPGTRLTVT.

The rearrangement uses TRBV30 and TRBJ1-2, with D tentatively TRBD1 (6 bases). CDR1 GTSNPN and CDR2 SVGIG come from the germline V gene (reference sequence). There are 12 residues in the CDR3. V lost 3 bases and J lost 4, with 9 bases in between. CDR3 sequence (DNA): TGTGCCTGGAGCGGACAGAGCTATGGCTACACCTTC. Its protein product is CAWSGQSYGYTF. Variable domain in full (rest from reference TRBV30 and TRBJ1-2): SQTIHQWPATLVQPVGSPLSLECTVEGTSNPNLYWYRQAAGRGLQLLFYSVGIGQISSEVPQNLSASRPQDRQFILSSKKLLLSDSGFYLCAWSGQSYGYTFGSGTRLTVV.

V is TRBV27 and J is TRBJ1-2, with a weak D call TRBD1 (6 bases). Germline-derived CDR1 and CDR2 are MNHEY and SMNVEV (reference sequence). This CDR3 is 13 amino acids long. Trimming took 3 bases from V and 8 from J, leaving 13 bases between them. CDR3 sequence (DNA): TGTGCCAGCAGTTTTCAGGGGATGAGGGGCTACACCTTC. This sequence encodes CASSFQGMRGYTF.

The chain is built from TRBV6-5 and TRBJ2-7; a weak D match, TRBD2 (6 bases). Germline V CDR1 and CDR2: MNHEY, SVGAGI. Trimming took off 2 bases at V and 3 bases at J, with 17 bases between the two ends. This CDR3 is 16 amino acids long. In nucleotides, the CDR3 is TGTGCCAGCAGTTACGATACTAGCTGGTTAGACTACGAGCAGTACTTC. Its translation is CASSYDTSWLDYEQYF.

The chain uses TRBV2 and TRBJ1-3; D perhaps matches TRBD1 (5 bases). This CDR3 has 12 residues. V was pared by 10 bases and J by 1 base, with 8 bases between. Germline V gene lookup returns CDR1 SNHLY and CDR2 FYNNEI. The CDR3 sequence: CAIGTSGNTIYF. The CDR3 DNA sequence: TGTGCCATCGGGACTTCTGGAAACACCATATATTTT.

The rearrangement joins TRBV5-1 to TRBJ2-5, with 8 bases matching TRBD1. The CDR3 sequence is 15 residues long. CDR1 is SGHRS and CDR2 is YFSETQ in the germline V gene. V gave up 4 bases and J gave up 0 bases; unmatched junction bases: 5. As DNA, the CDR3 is TGCGCCAGCAGCCGGATGACAGGGGACCAAGAGACCCAGTACTTC. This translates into CASSRMTGDQETQYF.

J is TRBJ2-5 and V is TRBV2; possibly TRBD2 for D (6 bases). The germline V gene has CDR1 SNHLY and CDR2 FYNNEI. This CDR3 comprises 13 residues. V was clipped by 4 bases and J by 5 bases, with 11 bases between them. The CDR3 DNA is TGTGCCAGCAGTGGGGACTCGTACGAGACCCAGTACTTC. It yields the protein CASSGDSYETQYF.

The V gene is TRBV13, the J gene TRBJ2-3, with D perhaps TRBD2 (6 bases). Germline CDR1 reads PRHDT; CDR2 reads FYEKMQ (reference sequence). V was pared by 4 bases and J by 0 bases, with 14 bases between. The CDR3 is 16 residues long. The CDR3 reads CASSSSTGTSTDTQYF. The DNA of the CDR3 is TGTGCCAGCAGCTCTTCCACCGGGACTAGCACAGATACGCAGTATTTT.